This TCR beta chain comes out of a study of T-cell reconstitution after alpha-beta-depleted transplantation in children. The sample holds many counts of this clonotype. Unique molecular identifiers were used in preparing the TCRbeta library. TCRdb reanalysed the PCR reads using MiXCR and keeps one entry per CDR3 protein. Of some 240,000 distinct CDR3 sequences detected, 12% appear once; the ten largest clones hold over 2%. This TCR was sampled from a human donor who donated a stem cell graft to a child with acute lymphoblastic leukemia. The sample in question was PBMCs from the stem cell graft donor, obtained from the stem cell graft.

DNA of the CDR3: TGCGCCAGCAGCTTGGACAGGGGCGACACCGGGGAGCTGTTTTTT. This gives the protein CASSLDRGDTGELFF. The J gene is TRBJ2-2, the V gene TRBV5-1; 7 positions agree with TRBD1. This CDR3 is 15 amino acids long. The V gene end was trimmed by 0 bases and the J gene end by 3 bases; junction bases not matched to a gene: 2. CDR1 and CDR2 from the germline V gene are SGHRS and YFSETQ.